These 7 T cell receptor beta chains were all obtained from the same sample, sequenced in a study of T cell clonality in common variable immunodeficiency. Findings and limits, study-wide: Fewer deletions and N-nucleotide insertions were reportedly seen in common variable immunodeficiency TCR beta sequences.

These receptors are not linked to any known antigen. Here immunoSEQ multiplex PCR was the method, and the copy in TCRdb shows in-frame clones only, minus some. This sample carries about 21,000 clones and no singletons, and approximately 2.4% goes to the top ten. The specimen was peripheral blood mononuclear cells. These receptors all stem from a human donor with common variable immunodeficiency.

This clone appeared many times. From the germline J gene comes the end of the CDR3, since the read stops 3 residues before it. V and J are TRBV6-2 or TRBV6-3 and TRBJ2-7; 7 positions agree with TRBD1. CDR1 MNHEY and CDR2 SVGEGT come from the germline V gene. The J segment lost 0 bases and the V segment lost 6 bases, leaving 2 bases of the junction unmatched. This CDR3 is 13 amino acids long. The CDR3 DNA, read in part, is TGTGCCAGCAGGGGGACAGCCTCCTACGAG. As protein: CASRGTASYE. In full, the CDR3 is CASRGTASYEQYF.

This clone was observed many times. The read terminates 3 residues ahead of where the CDR3 ends, so the germline J gene completes it. This chain uses TRBV20-1 with TRBJ1-5; D gene ambiguous. Germline V gene sequence: CDR1 DFQATT, CDR2 SNEGSKA (reference sequence). The V and J ends lost 0 bases and 5 bases respectively, with 8 bases between them. This CDR3 comprises 13 residues. The CDR3 sequence is CSARDYRDQPQHF. CDR3 DNA, as far as it was read: TGCAGTGCTAGAGATTATAGGGATCAGCCC.

This clone has ten or more counts. The CDR3 end lies 3 residues beyond the end of the read and is filled in from the germline J gene. The rearrangement links TRBV20-1 to TRBJ1-5; 8 nucleotides align to TRBD1. V lost 0 bases to trimming and J lost 1 base; unmatched junction nucleotides: 5. This CDR3 is built from 16 residues. CDR1 is DFQATT, CDR2 SNEGSKA, per germline (reference sequence). The sequenced part of the CDR3 DNA is TGCAGTGCTAGAGAGAGAACAGGGGGGAGCAATCAGCCC. This encodes CSARERTGGSNQP. The complete CDR3 reads CSARERTGGSNQPQHF.

Many counts were recorded for this clone. The read finishes 3 residues shy of the CDR3 end, and the germline J gene is used to complete it. The chain joins TRBV7-8 to TRBJ1-5; 10 nucleotides line up with TRBD1. CDR3 length equals 18 residues. Germline V lookup: CDR1 SGHVS, CDR2 FQNEAQ. V lost 1 base to trimming and J lost 0 bases; unmatched junction nucleotides: 6. The CDR3 DNA, read in part, is TGTGCCAGCAGCTTAGTGGACAGGGGGGAGTATAGCAATCAGCCC. It yields the protein CASSLVDRGEYSNQP. The CDR3 in full is CASSLVDRGEYSNQPQHF.

The table lists this clone with many counts. The sequence runs out 3 residues before the end of the CDR3; the remainder is reconstructed from the germline J gene. The chain combines TRBV7-8 with TRBJ2-1; D may match TRBD1 or TRBD2 (7 bases each). The CDR3 is 15 amino acids. Deletions cut 0 bases from V and 7 bases from J, with 13 bases between. Germline values: CDR1 SGHVS, CDR2 FQNEAQ. The sequenced part of the CDR3 DNA is TGTGCCAGCAGCTTAGCTCGACAGGGAGGGAATGAG. Its translation is CASSLARQGGNE. The entire CDR3 protein is CASSLARQGGNEQFF.

This clone was counted only a few times. Sequencing ends 3 residues short of the CDR3 end; the germline J gene provides the rest. This chain connects TRBV19 to TRBJ1-1; 7 bases are shared with TRBD1. J was trimmed by 4 bases and V by 1 base; bases with no gene match: 6. The germline CDR1 and CDR2 sequences are LNHDA and SQIVND (reference sequence). CDR3 size: 15 residues. The CDR3 sequence: CASSIAGGGSTEAFF. The sequenced CDR3 bases are TGTGCCAGTAGTATAGCAGGGGGTGGAAGCACTGAA.

A remark on this clone: The CDR3 end is not reached by the read, which stops 3 residues before it; the germline J gene fills it in. The chain has TRBV25-1 and TRBJ2-7; 10 positions match TRBD1. CDR1 MGHDK and CDR2 SYGVNS come from the germline V gene. This CDR3 contains 13 residues. The V gene end was trimmed by 4 bases and the J gene end by 4 bases; junction bases not matched to a gene: 1. CDR3 DNA, as far as it was read: TGTGCCAGCAGTGGGGGACAGGGGTACGAG. It codes for CASSGGQGYE. The CDR3 in its entirety is CASSGGQGYEQYF.